The 4 T cell receptor beta chains in this list originate from one sample, sequenced in a study of cytomegalovirus exposure and HLA in healthy donors. Amplification used 60 Vbeta primers and 13 Jbeta primers. Only in-frame clones appear in the TCRdb table, and some are missing; sequencing was by immunoSEQ multiplex PCR. The sample gives 150,000 to 200,000 clones, about four fifths of which show up once; approximately 2.4% is in the top ten. Sequenced sample: PBMCs. These receptors all come from a woman between 45 and 65 years old in good health and CMV-seronegative.

J is TRBJ2-7 and V is TRBV6-5, with a possible D match to TRBD2 (5 bases). Germline CDR1 MNHEY, CDR2 SVGAGI. The CDR3 spans 13 residues. Trimming took 4 bases from V and 3 from J, leaving 10 bases between them. The CDR3 here is CASSSEGYYEQYF. In DNA, the CDR3 is TGTGCCAGCAGTTCCGAGGGATACTACGAGCAGTACTTC.

This clone occurred a few times. The rearrangement links TRBV28 to TRBJ2-7; TRBD1 might be the D (6 bases). Trimming left V 3 bases short and J 3 bases short, with 15 bases between. The CDR3 loop spans 15 amino acids. CDR1 and CDR2 (germline): MDHEN, SYDVKM. The CDR3 DNA is TGTGCCAGCAGTTTTCGGCCAGGGGAAAACTACGAGCAGTACTTC. Amino acids: CASSFRPGENYEQYF.

The rearrangement uses TRBV7-9 and TRBJ2-7, with TRBD2 matching 8 bases. V lost 0 bases to trimming and J lost 0 bases; unmatched junction nucleotides: 1. The CDR3 contains 15 residues. Looked up from germline, CDR1 is SEHNR and CDR2 is FQNEAQ (reference sequence). The CDR3 loop reads CASSLAGTSSYEQYF. The CDR3 coding sequence is TGTGCCAGCAGCTTAGCCGGGACTAGCTCCTACGAGCAGTACTTC.

The chain joins TRBV25-1 to TRBJ1-1; 10 positions agree with TRBD1. This CDR3 comprises 13 residues. J was trimmed by 4 bases and V by 6 bases; bases with no gene match: 2. Germline V lookup: CDR1 MGHDK, CDR2 SYGVNS. For the CDR3, the DNA is TGTGCCAGCAGAGGGACAGGGGTCACTGAAGCTTTCTTT. Protein: CASRGTGVTEAFF.